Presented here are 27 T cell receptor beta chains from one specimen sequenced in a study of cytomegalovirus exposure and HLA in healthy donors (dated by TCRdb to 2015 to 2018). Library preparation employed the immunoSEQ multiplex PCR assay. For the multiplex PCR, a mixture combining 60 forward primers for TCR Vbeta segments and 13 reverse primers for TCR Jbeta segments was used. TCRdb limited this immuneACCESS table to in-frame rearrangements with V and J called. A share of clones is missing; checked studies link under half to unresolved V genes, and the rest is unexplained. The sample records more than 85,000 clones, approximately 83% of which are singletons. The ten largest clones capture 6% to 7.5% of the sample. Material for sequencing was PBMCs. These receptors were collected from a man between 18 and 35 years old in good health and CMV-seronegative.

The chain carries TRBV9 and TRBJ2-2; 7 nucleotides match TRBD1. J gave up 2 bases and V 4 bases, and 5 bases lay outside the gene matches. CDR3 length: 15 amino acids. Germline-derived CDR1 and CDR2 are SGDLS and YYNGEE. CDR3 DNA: TGTGCCAGCAGCACCGGGACAGCAAACACCGGGGAGCTGTTTTTT. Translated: CASSTGTANTGELFF.

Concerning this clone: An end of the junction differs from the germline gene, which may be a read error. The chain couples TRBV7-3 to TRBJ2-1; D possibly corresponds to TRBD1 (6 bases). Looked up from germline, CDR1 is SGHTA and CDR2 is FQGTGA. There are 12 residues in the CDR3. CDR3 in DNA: TGTGCCAGCAGCACACAGGGCTATGAGCAGCTCTTC. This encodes CASSTQGYEQLF.

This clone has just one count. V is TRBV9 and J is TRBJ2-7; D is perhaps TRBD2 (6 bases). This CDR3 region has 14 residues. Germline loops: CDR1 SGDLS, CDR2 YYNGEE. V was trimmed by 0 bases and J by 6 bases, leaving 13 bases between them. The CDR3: CASSVGGDQGEQYF. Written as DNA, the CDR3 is TGTGCCAGCAGCGTAGGCGGGGACCAGGGCGAGCAGTACTTC.

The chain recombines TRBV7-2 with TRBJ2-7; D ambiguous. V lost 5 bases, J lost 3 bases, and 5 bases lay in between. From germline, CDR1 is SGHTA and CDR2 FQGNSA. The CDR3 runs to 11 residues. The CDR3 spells CASSGVYEQYF. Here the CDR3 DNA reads TGTGCCAGCAGCGGAGTCTACGAGCAGTACTTC. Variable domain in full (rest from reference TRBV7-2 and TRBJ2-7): GAGVSQSPSNKVTEKGKDVELRCDPISGHTALYWYRQSLGQGLEFLIYFQGNSAPDKSGLPSDRFSAERTGGSVSTLTIQRTQQEDSAVYLCASSGVYEQYFGPGTRLTVT.

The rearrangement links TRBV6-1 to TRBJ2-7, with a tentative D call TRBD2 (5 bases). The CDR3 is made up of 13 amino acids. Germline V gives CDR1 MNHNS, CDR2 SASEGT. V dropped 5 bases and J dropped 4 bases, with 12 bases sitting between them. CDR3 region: CASSYRELYEQYF. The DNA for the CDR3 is TGTGCCAGCAGTTATAGGGAGTTATACGAGCAGTACTTC.

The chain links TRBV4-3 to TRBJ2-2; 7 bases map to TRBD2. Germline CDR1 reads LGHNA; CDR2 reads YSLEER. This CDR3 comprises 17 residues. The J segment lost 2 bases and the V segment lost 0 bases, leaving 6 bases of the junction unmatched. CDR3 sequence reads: CASSQDGEGSNTGELFF. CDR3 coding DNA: TGCGCCAGCAGCCAAGATGGGGAGGGCTCTAACACCGGGGAGCTGTTTTTT.

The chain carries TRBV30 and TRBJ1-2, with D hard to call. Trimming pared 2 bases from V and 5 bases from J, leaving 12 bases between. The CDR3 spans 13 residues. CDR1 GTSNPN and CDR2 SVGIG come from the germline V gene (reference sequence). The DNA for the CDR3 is TGTGCCTGGAGTAGTAAATTTCGGTATGGCTACACCTTC. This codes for CAWSSKFRYGYTF. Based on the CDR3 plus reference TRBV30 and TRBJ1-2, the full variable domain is SQTIHQWPATLVQPVGSPLSLECTVEGTSNPNLYWYRQAAGRGLQLLFYSVGIGQISSEVPQNLSASRPQDRQFILSSKKLLLSDSGFYLCAWSSKFRYGYTFGSGTRLTVV.

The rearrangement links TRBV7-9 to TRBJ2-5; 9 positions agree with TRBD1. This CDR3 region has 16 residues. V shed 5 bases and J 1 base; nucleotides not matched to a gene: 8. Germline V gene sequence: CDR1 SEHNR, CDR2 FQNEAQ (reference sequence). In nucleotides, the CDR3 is TGTGCCAGCAGCAAAAGGACAGGGGCTTCCCAAGAGACCCAGTACTTC. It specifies CASSKRTGASQETQYF.

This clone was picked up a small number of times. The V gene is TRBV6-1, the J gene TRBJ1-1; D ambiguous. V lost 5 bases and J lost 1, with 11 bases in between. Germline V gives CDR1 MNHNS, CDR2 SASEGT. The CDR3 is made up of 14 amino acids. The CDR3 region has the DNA TGTGCCAGCAGTTCCAAACAGCAGAACACTGAAGCTTTCTTT. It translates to CASSSKQQNTEAFF.

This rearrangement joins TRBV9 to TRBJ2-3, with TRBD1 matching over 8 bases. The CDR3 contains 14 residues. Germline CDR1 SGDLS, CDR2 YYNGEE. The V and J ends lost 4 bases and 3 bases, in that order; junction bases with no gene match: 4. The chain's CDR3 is CASSSGGLTDTQYF. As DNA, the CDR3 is TGTGCCAGCAGCTCAGGGGGCCTTACAGATACGCAGTATTTT.

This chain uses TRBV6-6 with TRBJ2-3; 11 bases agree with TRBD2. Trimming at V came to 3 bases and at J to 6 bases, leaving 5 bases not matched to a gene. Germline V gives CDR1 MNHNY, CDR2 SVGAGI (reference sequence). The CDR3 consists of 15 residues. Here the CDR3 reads CASSYIAGGRDTQYF. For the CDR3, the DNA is TGTGCCAGCAGTTATATAGCGGGAGGGAGGGATACGCAGTATTTT.

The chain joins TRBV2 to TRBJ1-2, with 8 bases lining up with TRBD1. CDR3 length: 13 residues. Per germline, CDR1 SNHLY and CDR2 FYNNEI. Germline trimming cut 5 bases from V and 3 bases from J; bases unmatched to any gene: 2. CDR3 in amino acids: CASSPQGDYGYTF. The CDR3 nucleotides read TGTGCCAGCAGTCCACAGGGGGACTATGGCTACACCTTC.

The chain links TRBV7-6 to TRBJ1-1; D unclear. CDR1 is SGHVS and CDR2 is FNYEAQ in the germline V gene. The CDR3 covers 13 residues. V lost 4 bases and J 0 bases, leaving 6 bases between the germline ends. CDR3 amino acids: CASSYSVNTEAFF. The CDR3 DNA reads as TGTGCCAGCAGCTATTCAGTGAACACTGAAGCTTTCTTT. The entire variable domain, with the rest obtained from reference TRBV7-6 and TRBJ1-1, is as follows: GAGVSQSPRYKVTKRGQDVALRCDPISGHVSLYWYRQALGQGPEFLTYFNYEAQQDKSGLPNDRFSAERPEGSISTLTIQRTEQRDSAMYRCASSYSVNTEAFFGQGTRLTVV.

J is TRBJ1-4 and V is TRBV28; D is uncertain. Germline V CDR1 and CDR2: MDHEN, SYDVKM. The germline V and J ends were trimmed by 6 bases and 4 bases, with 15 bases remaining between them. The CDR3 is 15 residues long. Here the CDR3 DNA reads TGTGCCAGCAGAGTTAGCACTTCTCTTAATGAAAAACTGTTTTTT. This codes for CASRVSTSLNEKLFF.

The CDR3 sequence is CASRSGTGESETQYF. CDR3 DNA: TGTGCCAGCAGGTCCGGGACAGGGGAGTCAGAGACCCAGTACTTC. This chain uses TRBV6-1 with TRBJ2-5; 10 positions agree with TRBD1. Germline V gene data show CDR1 as MNHNS and CDR2 as SASEGT. The CDR3 runs to 15 residues. The J segment lost 4 bases and the V segment lost 6 bases, leaving 8 bases of the junction unmatched.

As DNA, the CDR3 is TGTGCCAGCAGCGTAGCCGGGACTAGGCGCTACAATGAGCAGTTCTTC. It translates to CASSVAGTRRYNEQFF. The chain uses TRBV11-2 and TRBJ2-1; 8 bases agree with TRBD2. CDR1 and CDR2 (germline): SGHAT, FQNNGV. V was pared by 5 bases and J by 3 bases, with 9 bases of the junction left unmatched. CDR3 length equals 16 residues.

The CDR3 here is CASSEGGQVNTIYF. CDR3 DNA: TGTGCCAGCAGTGAAGGGGGGCAGGTTAACACCATATATTTT. The chain links TRBV2 to TRBJ1-3; the D gene is possibly TRBD1 (6 bases). The ends were cut back, 1 base at V and 7 bases at J, with 11 bases in the middle. This CDR3 contains 14 residues. Germline lookup yields CDR1 SNHLY and CDR2 FYNNEI.

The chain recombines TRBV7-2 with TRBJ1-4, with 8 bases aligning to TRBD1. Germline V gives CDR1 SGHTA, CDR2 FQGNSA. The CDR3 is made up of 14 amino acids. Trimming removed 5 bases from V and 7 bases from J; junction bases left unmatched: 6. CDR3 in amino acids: CASSLDRASEKLFF. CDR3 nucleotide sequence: TGTGCCAGCAGCCTGGACAGGGCGAGTGAAAAACTGTTTTTT.

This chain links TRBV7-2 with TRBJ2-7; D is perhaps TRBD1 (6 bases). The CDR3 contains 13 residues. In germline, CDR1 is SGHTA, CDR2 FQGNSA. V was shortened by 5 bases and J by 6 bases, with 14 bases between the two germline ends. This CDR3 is CASSPLSGAEQYF. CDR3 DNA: TGTGCCAGCAGCCCCCTTTCAGGGGCCGAGCAGTACTTC.

CDR3 loop: CATTGLANSKEQFF. The CDR3 DNA is TGTGCCACTACGGGACTAGCGAATTCGAAAGAGCAGTTCTTC. This chain connects TRBV27 to TRBJ2-1; 10 nucleotides align to TRBD2. The ends lost 10 bases at V and 10 bases at J; junction bases unmatched: 13. The germline V gene has CDR1 MNHEY and CDR2 SMNVEV (reference sequence). This CDR3 has 14 residues.

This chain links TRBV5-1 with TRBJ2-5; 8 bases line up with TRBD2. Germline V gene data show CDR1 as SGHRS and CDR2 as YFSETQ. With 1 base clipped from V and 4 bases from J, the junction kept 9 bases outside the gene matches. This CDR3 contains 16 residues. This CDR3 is CASSLTGGAQGETQYF. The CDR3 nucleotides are TGCGCCAGCAGCTTGACGGGAGGGGCCCAGGGAGAGACCCAGTACTTC. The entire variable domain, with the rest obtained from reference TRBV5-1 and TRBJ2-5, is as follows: KAGVTQTPRYLIKTRGQQVTLSCSPISGHRSVSWYQQTPGQGLQFLFEYFSETQRNKGNFPGRFSGRQFSNSRSEMNVSTLELGDSALYLCASSLTGGAQGETQYFGPGTRLLVL.

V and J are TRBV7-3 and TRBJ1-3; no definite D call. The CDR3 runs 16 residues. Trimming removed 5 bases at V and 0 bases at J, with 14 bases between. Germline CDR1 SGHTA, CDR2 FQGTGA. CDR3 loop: CASSPGGTSSGNTIYF. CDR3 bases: TGTGCCAGCAGCCCAGGCGGAACTAGCTCTGGAAACACCATATATTTT.

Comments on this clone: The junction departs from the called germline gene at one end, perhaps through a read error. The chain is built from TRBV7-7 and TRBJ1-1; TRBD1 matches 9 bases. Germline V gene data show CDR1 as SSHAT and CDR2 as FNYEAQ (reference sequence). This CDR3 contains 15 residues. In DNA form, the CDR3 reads TGTGCTAGCAGCCCCTGGGGACAGGGGAACACTGAAGCTTTCTTT. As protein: CASSPWGQGNTEAFF.

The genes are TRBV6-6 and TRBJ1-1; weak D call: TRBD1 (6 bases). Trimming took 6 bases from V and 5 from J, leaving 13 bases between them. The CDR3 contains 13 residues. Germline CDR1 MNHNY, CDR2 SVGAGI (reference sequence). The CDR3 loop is CASRAEQGTEAFF. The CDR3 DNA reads TGTGCCAGCAGGGCGGAGCAGGGGACTGAAGCTTTCTTT.

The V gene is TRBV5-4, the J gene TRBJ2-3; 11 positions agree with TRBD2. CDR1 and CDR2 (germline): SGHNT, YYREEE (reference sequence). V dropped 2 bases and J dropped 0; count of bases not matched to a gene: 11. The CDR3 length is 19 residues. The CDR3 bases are TGTGCCAGCAGCTTCCCGGGACTAGCGGTTATAACTAGCACAGATACGCAGTATTTT. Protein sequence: CASSFPGLAVITSTDTQYF. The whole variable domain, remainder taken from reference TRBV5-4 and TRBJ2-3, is ETGVTQSPTHLIKTRGQQVTLRCSSQSGHNTVSWYQQALGQGPQFIFQYYREEENGRGNFPPRFSGLQFPNYSSELNVNALELDDSALYLCASSFPGLAVITSTDTQYFGPGTRLTVL.

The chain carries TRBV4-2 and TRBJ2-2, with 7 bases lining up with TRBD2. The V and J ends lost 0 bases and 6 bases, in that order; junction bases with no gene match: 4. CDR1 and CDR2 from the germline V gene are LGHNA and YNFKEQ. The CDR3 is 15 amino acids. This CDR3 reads CASSQDRGDPGELFF. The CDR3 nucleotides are TGTGCCAGCAGCCAAGATCGGGGGGATCCCGGGGAGCTGTTTTTT.

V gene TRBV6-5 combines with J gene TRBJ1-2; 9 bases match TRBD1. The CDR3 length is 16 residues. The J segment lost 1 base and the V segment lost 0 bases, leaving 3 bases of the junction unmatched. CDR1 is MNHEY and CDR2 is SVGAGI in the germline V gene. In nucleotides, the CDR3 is TGTGCCAGCAGTTACTCTGGGACAGGGCGTAACTATGGCTACACCTTC. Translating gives CASSYSGTGRNYGYTF.